The rows below give T cell receptor beta chains drawn from one sample of a study of T cells expressing NK-cell markers. TCRdb reprocessed the 5' RACE reads and reports one entry per CDR3 protein, with no DNA. Its clone listing holds approximately 460,000 distinct CDR3 sequences. The specimen sequenced was blood T cells: a sorted CD56 or NKG2C T cell subset, CD4+ or CD8+ T cells, or bulk PBMC T cells (not recorded which). All receptors derive from a woman aged 18 to 69 in good health. Each CDR3 is given with its conserved first and last residue.

TRBV3-1	TRBJ1-6	CASSQDWGINSPLHF
TRBV29-1	TRBJ1-5	CSVVTDNQPQHF
TRBV7-2	TRBJ2-1	CASSLAAGRRNEQFF
TRBV5-1	TRBJ1-2	CASSPGTTSSNYGYTF
TRBV5-6	TRBJ2-3	CASSFRAGVADTQYF
TRBV6-2/TRBV6-3	TRBJ2-1	CASRSTGLAINEQFF
TRBV29-1	TRBJ2-7	CSVRDAVSYEQYF
TRBV6-1	TRBJ2-7	CASRSDRGKSYEQYF
TRBV7-3	TRBJ1-6	CASSQLAQGGSPLHF
TRBV4-3	TRBJ1-4	CASSPRVSATNEKLFF
TRBV20-1	TRBJ1-6	CSARAGEVHHSPLHF
TRBV4-3	TRBJ1-4	CASSQDSGATNEKLFF
TRBV7-2	TRBJ1-6	CASSPQQDSPLHF
TRBV5-5	TRBJ2-5	CASSSRTGQETQYF
TRBV20-1	TRBJ2-2	CSARNAGTGELFF
TRBV7-2	TRBJ1-5	CASSLWGAGQPQHF
TRBV4-1	TRBJ2-3	CASSQAAGTQYTDTQYF